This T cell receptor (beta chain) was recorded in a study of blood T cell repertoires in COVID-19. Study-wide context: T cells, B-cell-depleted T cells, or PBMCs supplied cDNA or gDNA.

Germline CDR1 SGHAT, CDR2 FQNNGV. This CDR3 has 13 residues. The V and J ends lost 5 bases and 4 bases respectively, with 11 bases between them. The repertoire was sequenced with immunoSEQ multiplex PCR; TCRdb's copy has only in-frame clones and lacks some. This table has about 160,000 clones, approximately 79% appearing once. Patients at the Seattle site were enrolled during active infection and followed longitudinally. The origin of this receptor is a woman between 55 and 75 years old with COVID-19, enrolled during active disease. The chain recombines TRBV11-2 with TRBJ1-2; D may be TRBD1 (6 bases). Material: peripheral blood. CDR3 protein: CASSLDSIYGYTF. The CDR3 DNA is TGTGCCAGCAGCCTGGACAGTATCTATGGCTACACCTTC.